This T cell receptor (beta chain) was captured in a study of PD-1 blockade in classical Hodgkin lymphoma. About the study: Every 2 weeks, patients got 3 mg/kg intravenous nivolumab. General study findings and limits: Before treatment, complete responders showed about the same diversity as newly diagnosed patients. Lower baseline TCR diversity was reported for newly diagnosed patients than for healthy donors. Whereas CD4+ TCR diversity had risen significantly by C4D1, CD8+ TCR diversity had not.

Note on this clone: The antigen is not known.

This CDR3 comprises 15 residues. Trimming stripped 5 bases from V and 0 bases from J, with 12 bases between. Germline CDR1 and CDR2: SGHNT and YENEEA. Time point denoted: cycle 4 day 1 (C4D1), after more than five weeks of nivolumab. Following autologous stem cell transplantation, relapse occurred in every patient, and exposure to brentuximab vedotin varied. Sequencing used immunoSEQ multiplex PCR; TCRdb keeps in-frame clones, though not all of them. The sample contains roughly 20,000 clones, around 80% of which appear only once. The chain couples TRBV11-3 to TRBJ2-3; a weak D match, TRBD1 (6 bases). Source: peripheral blood mononuclear cells (PBMCs), taken before the fourth cycle of nivolumab. The receptor was isolated from a human donor with classical Hodgkin lymphoma. The CDR3 nucleotides read TGTGCCAGCAGCCCCGGACAGCAGAGCACAGATACGCAGTATTTT. Its protein is CASSPGQQSTDTQYF.